The subject of this entry is one TCR beta chain. Its antigen is still unknown. This entry comes from a study of cytomegalovirus exposure and HLA in healthy donors. J gave up 0 bases and V 5 bases, and 7 bases lay outside the gene matches. CDR3 length equals 15 residues. Germline CDR1 SGHTA, CDR2 FQGTGA. PCR employed 60 Vbeta and 13 Jbeta primers. The method was immunoSEQ multiplex PCR; TCRdb's version includes in-frame clones alone and lacks a portion of them. The sample carries 65,000 to 95,000 clones, over 75% recorded once. Study-level points and caveats: Some V segments could not be told apart, so they were left out, TRBV6-2 and TRBV6-3 among them. When a later analysis compared HLA-associated TCR beta chains with equally common others, the HLA-associated chains turned out to be more clonally expanded and to have lower generation probabilities. For cytomegalovirus status, the classifier reportedly gave diagnoses with high specificity and sensitivity.

The TCR originated in a man over 45 in good health and CMV-seronegative. Sequencing input: PBMCs. The chain carries TRBV7-3 and TRBJ2-7; 7 positions agree with TRBD2. The CDR3 sequence is CASSVHGGTSYEQYF. The DNA for the CDR3 is TGTGCCAGCAGCGTACACGGGGGGACCTCCTACGAGCAGTACTTC.